The rows below give T cell receptor beta chains drawn from one sample of a study of spatial heterogeneity in lung cancer. TCRdb independently ran MiXCR on the 5' RACE reads; one entry per CDR3 protein. The table has around 110,000 distinct CDR3 sequences, roughly an eighth seen once; the top ten hold around 17%. The sequencing used PBMCs, collected at follow-up. These receptors were collected from a male donor with early-stage non-small cell lung cancer. Both conserved end residues are part of each CDR3. Each record gives: clone size, D gene, V gene, J gene, CDR3 length, CDR3 protein, CDR3 DNA. The D gene is left open where the match is weak. Clone size is not always given. Where it is, it says once, few, many or a class for expanded clones.

abundance: few
d_gene: TRBD1
v_gene: TRBV20-1
j_gene: TRBJ2-7
len: 15
CDR3aa: CSALSGTAISYEQYF
CDR3nt: TGCAGTGCCCTTTCCGGGACAGCAATCTCCTACGAGCAGTACTTC

abundance: many
d_gene: TRBD1
v_gene: TRBV10-3
j_gene: TRBJ2-1
len: 12
CDR3aa: CAIDRGPGGQFF
CDR3nt: TGTGCCATCGACAGGGGCCCAGGGGGGCAGTTCTTC

abundance: few
d_gene: NA
v_gene: TRBV4-2
j_gene: TRBJ2-3
len: 15
CDR3aa: CASSQETSARDTQYF
CDR3nt: TGTGCCAGCAGCCAAGAGACGAGCGCGAGAGATACGCAGTATTTT

abundance: NA
d_gene: NA
v_gene: TRBV6-1
j_gene: TRBJ2-1
len: 15
CDR3aa: CASSEARPANNEQFF
CDR3nt: TGTGCCAGCAGTGAAGCGAGGCCAGCTAACAATGAGCAGTTCTTC

abundance: NA
d_gene: NA
v_gene: TRBV10-1
j_gene: TRBJ2-3
len: 12
CDR3aa: CASSDTTDTQYF
CDR3nt: TGCGCCAGCAGTGACACCACAGATACGCAGTATTTT

abundance: many
d_gene: NA
v_gene: TRBV10-3
j_gene: TRBJ2-7
len: 15
CDR3aa: CAISEGAGSSYEQYF
CDR3nt: TGTGCCATCAGTGAGGGAGCGGGCAGCTCCTACGAGCAGTACTTC

abundance: NA
d_gene: NA
v_gene: TRBV20-1
j_gene: TRBJ2-5
len: 15
CDR3aa: CSARGQTGNQETQYF
CDR3nt: TGCAGTGCTAGAGGGCAAACAGGGAACCAAGAGACCCAGTACTTC

abundance: NA
d_gene: NA
v_gene: TRBV6-5
j_gene: TRBJ2-7
len: 12
CDR3aa: CASSSDLYEQYF
CDR3nt: TGTGCCAGCAGTTCCGATCTCTACGAGCAGTACTTC

abundance: few
d_gene: TRBD2
v_gene: TRBV10-2
j_gene: TRBJ2-5
len: 16
CDR3aa: CASRAGLAAREETQYF
CDR3nt: TGCGCCAGCAGAGCGGGACTAGCGGCCCGCGAAGAGACCCAGTACTTC

abundance: few
d_gene: TRBD1
v_gene: TRBV6-6
j_gene: TRBJ2-7
len: 11
CDR3aa: CASRTGDEQYF
CDR3nt: TGTGCCAGCAGGACAGGGGACGAGCAGTACTTC

abundance: many
d_gene: TRBD1
v_gene: TRBV9
j_gene: TRBJ2-3
len: 15
CDR3aa: CASSVGQGNTDTQYF
CDR3nt: TGTGCCAGCAGCGTGGGACAGGGTAACACAGATACGCAGTATTTT

abundance: NA
d_gene: TRBD1
v_gene: TRBV28
j_gene: TRBJ2-7
len: 16
CDR3aa: CASFSSGDRASYEQYF
CDR3nt: TGTGCCAGCTTCTCATCGGGGGACAGGGCCTCCTACGAGCAGTACTTC